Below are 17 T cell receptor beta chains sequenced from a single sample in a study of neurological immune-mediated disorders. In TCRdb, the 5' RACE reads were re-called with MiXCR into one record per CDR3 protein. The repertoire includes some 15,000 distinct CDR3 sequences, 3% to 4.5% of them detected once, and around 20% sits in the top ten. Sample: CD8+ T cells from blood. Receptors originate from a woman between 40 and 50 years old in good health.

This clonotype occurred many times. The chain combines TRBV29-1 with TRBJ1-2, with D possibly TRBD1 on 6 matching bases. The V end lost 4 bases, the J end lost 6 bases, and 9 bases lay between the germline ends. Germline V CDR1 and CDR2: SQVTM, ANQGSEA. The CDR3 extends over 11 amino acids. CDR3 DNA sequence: TGCAGCGTTGCGGGGGGCCATGGCTACACCTTC. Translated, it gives CSVAGGHGYTF.

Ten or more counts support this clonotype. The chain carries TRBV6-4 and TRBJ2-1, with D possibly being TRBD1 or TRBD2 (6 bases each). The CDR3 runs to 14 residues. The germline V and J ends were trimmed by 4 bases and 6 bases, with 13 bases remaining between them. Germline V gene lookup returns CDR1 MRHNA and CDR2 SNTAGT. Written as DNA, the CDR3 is TGTGCCAGCAGTGCGGAGGGGGACGCCAATGAGCAGTTCTTC. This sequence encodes CASSAEGDANEQFF.

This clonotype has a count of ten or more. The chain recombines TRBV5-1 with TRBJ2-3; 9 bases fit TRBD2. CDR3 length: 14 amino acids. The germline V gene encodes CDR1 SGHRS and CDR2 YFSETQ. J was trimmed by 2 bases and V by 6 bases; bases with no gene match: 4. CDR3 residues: CASMAGGDTDTQYF. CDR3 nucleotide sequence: TGCGCCAGCATGGCGGGAGGGGACACAGATACGCAGTATTTT.

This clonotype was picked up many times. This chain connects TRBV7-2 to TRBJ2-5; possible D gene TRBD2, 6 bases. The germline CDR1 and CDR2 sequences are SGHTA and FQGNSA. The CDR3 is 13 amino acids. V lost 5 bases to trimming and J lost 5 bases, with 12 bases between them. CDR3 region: CASSPEEGETQYF. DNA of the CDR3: TGTGCCAGCAGCCCAGAGGAGGGGGAGACCCAGTACTTC.

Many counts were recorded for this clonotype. CDR3 nucleotide sequence: TGCAGTGTTCCGGGACAGGGGAGCACTGAAGCTTTCTTT. This gives the protein CSVPGQGSTEAFF. The chain combines TRBV20-1 with TRBJ1-1; the match to TRBD1 covers 10 bases. The CDR3 length is 13 residues. V dropped 7 bases and J dropped 4; count of bases not matched to a gene: 6. Germline V CDR1 and CDR2: DFQATT, SNEGSKA (reference sequence).

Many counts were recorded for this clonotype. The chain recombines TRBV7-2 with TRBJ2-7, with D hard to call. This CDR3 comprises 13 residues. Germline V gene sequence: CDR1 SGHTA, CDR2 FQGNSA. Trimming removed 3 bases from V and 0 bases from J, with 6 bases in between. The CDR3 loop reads CASSFTSSYEQYF. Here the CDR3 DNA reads TGTGCCAGCAGCTTCACTTCCTCCTACGAGCAGTACTTC.

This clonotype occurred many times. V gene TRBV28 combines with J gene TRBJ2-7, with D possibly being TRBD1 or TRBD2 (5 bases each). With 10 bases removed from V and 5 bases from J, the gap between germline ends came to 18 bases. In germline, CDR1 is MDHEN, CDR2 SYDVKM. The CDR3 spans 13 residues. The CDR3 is CAIDSGPNDEQYF. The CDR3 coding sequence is TGTGCCATAGACTCGGGGCCAAATGACGAGCAGTACTTC.

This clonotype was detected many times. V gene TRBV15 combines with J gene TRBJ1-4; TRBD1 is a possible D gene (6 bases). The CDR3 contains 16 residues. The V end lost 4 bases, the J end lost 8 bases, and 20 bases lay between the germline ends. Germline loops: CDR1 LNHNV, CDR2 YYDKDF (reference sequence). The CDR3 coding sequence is TGTGCCACCAGCACCAACAGGGACGGGCATGTGGAAAAACTGTTTTTT. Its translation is CATSTNRDGHVEKLFF.

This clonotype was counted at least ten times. The CDR3 region is CAISDAQGYYTF. As DNA, the CDR3 is TGTGCCATCAGTGACGCTCAGGGTTACTACACCTTC. V and J are TRBV10-3 and TRBJ1-2, with D possibly being TRBD1 (5 bases). This CDR3 has 12 amino acids. CDR1 and CDR2 (germline): ENHRY, SYGVKD. V shed 3 bases and J shed 10 bases, with 12 bases lying between them.

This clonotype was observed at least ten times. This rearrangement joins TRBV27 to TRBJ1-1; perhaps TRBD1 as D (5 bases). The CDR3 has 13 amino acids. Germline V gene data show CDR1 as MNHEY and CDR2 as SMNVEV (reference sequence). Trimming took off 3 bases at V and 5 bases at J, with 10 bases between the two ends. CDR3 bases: TGTGCCAGCAGTTTCGGGGGATTGACTGAAGCTTTCTTT. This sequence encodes CASSFGGLTEAFF.

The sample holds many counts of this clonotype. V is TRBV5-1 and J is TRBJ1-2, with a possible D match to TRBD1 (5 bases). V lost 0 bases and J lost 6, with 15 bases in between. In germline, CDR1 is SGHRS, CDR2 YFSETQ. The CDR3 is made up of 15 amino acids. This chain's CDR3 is CASSLEGRPRDGYTF. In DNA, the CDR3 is TGCGCCAGCAGCTTGGAGGGACGCCCTAGGGATGGCTACACCTTC.

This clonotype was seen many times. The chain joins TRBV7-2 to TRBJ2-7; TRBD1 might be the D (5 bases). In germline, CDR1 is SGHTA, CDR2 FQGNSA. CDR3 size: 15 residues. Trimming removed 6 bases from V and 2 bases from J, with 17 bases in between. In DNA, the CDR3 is TGTGCCAGCAGGGTTATCAGGGATAGGGCCTACGAGCAGTACTTC. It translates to CASRVIRDRAYEQYF.

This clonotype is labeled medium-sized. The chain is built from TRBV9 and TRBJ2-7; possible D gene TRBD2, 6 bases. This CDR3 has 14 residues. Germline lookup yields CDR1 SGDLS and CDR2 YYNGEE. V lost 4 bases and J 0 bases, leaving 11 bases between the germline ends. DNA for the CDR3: TGTGCCAGCAGCCCAGTCGGGGGCTCCTACGAGCAGTACTTC. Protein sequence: CASSPVGGSYEQYF.

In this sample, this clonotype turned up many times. The CDR3 loop is CSVVDTRVVETQYF. The CDR3 DNA sequence: TGCAGCGTCGTGGACACCAGGGTTGTAGAGACCCAGTACTTC. The chain employs TRBV29-1 and TRBJ2-5, with D tentatively TRBD1 (5 bases). The V end lost 6 bases, the J end lost 4 bases, and 18 bases lay between the germline ends. The germline V gene has CDR1 SQVTM and CDR2 ANQGSEA. This CDR3 has 14 residues.

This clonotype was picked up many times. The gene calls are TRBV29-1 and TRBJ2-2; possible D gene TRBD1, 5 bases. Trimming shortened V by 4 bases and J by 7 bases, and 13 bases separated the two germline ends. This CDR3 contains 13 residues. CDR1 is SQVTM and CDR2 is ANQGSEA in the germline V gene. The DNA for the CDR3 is TGCAGCGTTGGGGGCACCCCCGGCGGGGAGCTGTTTTTT. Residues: CSVGGTPGGELFF.

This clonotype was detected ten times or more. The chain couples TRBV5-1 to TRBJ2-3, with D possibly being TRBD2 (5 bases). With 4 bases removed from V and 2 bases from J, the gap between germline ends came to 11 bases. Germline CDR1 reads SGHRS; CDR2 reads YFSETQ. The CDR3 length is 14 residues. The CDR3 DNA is TGCGCCAGCAGCCCGGGATCGGTCACAGATACGCAGTATTTT. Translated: CASSPGSVTDTQYF.

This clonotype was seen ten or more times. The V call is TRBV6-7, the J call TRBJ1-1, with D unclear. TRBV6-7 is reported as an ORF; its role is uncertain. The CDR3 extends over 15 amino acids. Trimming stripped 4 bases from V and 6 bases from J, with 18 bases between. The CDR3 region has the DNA TGTGCCAGCAGTTGCCCGACCTCCGTAAGATCTGAAGCTTTCTTT. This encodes CASSCPTSVRSEAFF.